These T cell receptor beta chains were read from a single sample in a study of T cell repertoires in ileal Crohn's disease. Some clones are missing from TCRdb's copy, which holds only in-frame ones; the method was immunoSEQ multiplex PCR. The data show 3,500 to 4,500 clones, around three quarters seen once. The sequencing sample was made of ileal tissue. The source of these receptors is an adult with Crohn's disease. CDR3s include the opening cysteine and the closing phenylalanine or tryptophan. Each record gives: J gene, clone size, D gene, V gene, CDR3 DNA, CDR3 protein. The D gene is left open where the match is weak. Size is omitted from some rows. Given values are once, few, many or a class for expanded clones.

TRBJ1-5 | NA | NA | TRBV27 | TGTGCCAGCAGCTCTTTCGACAGCCTCAATCAGCCCCAGCATTTT | CASSSFDSLNQPQHF
TRBJ1-5 | few | NA | TRBV19 | TGTGCCAGTAGTATTTTGACAGGACCCCAGCCCCAGCATTTT | CASSILTGPQPQHF
TRBJ2-1 | NA | NA | TRBV29-1 | TGCAGCGGGACGTCCAGGGGCCCATCCGGCTCCTACAATGAGCAGTTCTTC | CSGTSRGPSGSYNEQFF
TRBJ2-3 | NA | TRBD2 | TRBV19 | TGTGCCAGTAGTCCCCTAGCGGGGGTGGATACGCAGTATTTT | CASSPLAGVDTQYF
TRBJ2-5 | NA | TRBD2 | TRBV7-2 | TGTGCCAGCAGCTTTCCGACTAGCGGGAGCGGGGAGACCCAGTACTTC | CASSFPTSGSGETQYF
TRBJ2-5 | NA | NA | TRBV4-1 | TGCGCCAGCAGCCCGCCCGGGGTGCTACAAGAGACCCAGTACTTC | CASSPPGVLQETQYF
TRBJ2-1 | NA | TRBD2 | TRBV6-4 | TGTGCCAGCAGTGACTCGGCTAGCGGGGTCAATGAGCAGTTCTTC | CASSDSASGVNEQFF
TRBJ1-2 | NA | NA | TRBV15 | TGTGCCACCAGCAGAGATATAACGAGGGAATATGGCTACACCTTC | CATSRDITREYGYTF
TRBJ2-1 | NA | NA | TRBV7-9 | TGTGCCAGCAGTCCAGGGCATGAGCAGTTCTTC | CASSPGHEQFF
TRBJ1-1 | NA | NA | TRBV12-5 | TGTGCTAGTGGTTCAACAGAGAACACTGAAGCTTTCTTT | CASGSTENTEAFF
TRBJ2-3 | NA | TRBD2 | TRBV5-1 | TGCGCCAGCTCCCGGACTAGCGGGAGTACAGATACGCAGTATTTT | CASSRTSGSTDTQYF
TRBJ2-1 | NA | TRBD2 | TRBV25-1 | TGTGCCAGCAGTGAATGGACTAGCGCGAGGGATGAGCAGTTCTTC | CASSEWTSARDEQFF
TRBJ1-1 | NA | NA | TRBV6-4 | TGTGCCAGCAGTGATAACGGGGTTTCTGAAGCTTTCTTT | CASSDNGVSEAFF
TRBJ1-2 | once | NA | TRBV29-1 | TGCAGCGTTGAATACGGGGAGAGTAATCAAGGCTACACCTTC | CSVEYGESNQGYTF
TRBJ2-1 | NA | TRBD2 | TRBV19 | TGTGCCAGTAGTATTGTAACCGGGACTAGCGTTTACAATGAGCAGTTCTTC | CASSIVTGTSVYNEQFF
TRBJ1-2 | few | NA | TRBV5-5 | TGTGCCAGCAGCCCCCTCGGGGGGAACTATGGCTACACCTTC | CASSPLGGNYGYTF
TRBJ1-4 | NA | NA | TRBV28 | TGTGCCAGCAAAAGCTTTAATGAAAAACTGTTTTTT | CASKSFNEKLFF
TRBJ1-1 | few | NA | TRBV19 | TGTGCCAGTAGTCCACAGGGCGGGGGCACTGAAGCTTTCTTT | CASSPQGGGTEAFF
TRBJ1-5 | NA | NA | TRBV27 | TGTGCCAGCAGTCCCACTAATCAGCCCCAGCATTTT | CASSPTNQPQHF
TRBJ1-1 | once | NA | TRBV7-2 | TGTGCCAGCAGCTTAGACTCGACATCCCCTAGGGGCGGTGAAGCTTTCTTT | CASSLDSTSPRGGEAFF
TRBJ2-7 | NA | NA | TRBV7-9 | TGTGCCAGCAGCTTAAGGGGCATCGACGAGCAGTACTTC | CASSLRGIDEQYF
TRBJ1-2 | NA | TRBD1 | TRBV5-1 | TGCGCCAGCAGCATCGGACAGGATTTCCCCTATGGCTACACCTTC | CASSIGQDFPYGYTF
TRBJ2-7 | NA | TRBD1 | TRBV6-6 | TGTGCCAGCAGTTACTCCTCCGGGACAGGGACCGAGCAGTACTTC | CASSYSSGTGTEQYF
TRBJ2-3 | few | NA | TRBV6-6 | TGTGCCAGCCGCGCGGGCACAGATACGCAGTATTTT | CASRAGTDTQYF